The source of this T cell receptor beta chain is a study of blood T cell repertoires in COVID-19. Study-wide background: The United States, Italy and Spain provided the acute and convalescent COVID-19 samples. T cells, B-cell-depleted T cells, or PBMCs supplied cDNA or gDNA.

The repertoire was sequenced with immunoSEQ multiplex PCR; TCRdb's copy has only in-frame clones and lacks some. The sample lists about 51,000 clones; approximately 90% were seen once. The CDR3 spans 14 residues. The germline V gene has CDR1 SEHNR and CDR2 FQNEAQ (reference sequence). The J segment lost 7 bases and the V segment lost 5 bases, leaving 5 bases of the junction unmatched. This clonotype was sampled from a man aged 50 or older with acute or convalescent COVID-19. The sequenced sample was peripheral blood. The chain uses TRBV7-9 and TRBJ1-5; 10 bases agree with TRBD1. CDR3 coding DNA: TGTGCCAGCAGCCGGGACAGGGGTGAGCAGCCCCAGCATTTT. It translates to CASSRDRGEQPQHF.